These 30 T cell receptor beta chains came from one sample sequenced in a study of blood T cells in healthy people across ages. Primed by a sample-barcoded 5' primer and a J-beta primer mix, a second PCR proceeded for roughly 6 to 12 cycles. TCRdb itself ran the 5' RACE reads through MiXCR, one entry per CDR3 protein. This repertoire shows more than 1.4 million distinct CDR3 sequences, approximately 42% found once; its top ten account for roughly 7.9%. The sequenced sample was blood. The receptors stem from a woman between 18 and 29 years old in good health.

In this sample, this clonotype turned up a few times. The chain links TRBV15 to TRBJ2-5; 7 bases agree with TRBD2. J lost 2 bases, V lost 0 bases, and 3 bases had no gene match. The CDR3 is 15 amino acids. Per germline, CDR1 LNHNV and CDR2 YYDKDF (reference sequence). In DNA form, the CDR3 reads TGTGCCACCAGCAGAGATCCGGGGGGTCAAGAGACCCAGTACTTC. This codes for CATSRDPGGQETQYF. The whole variable domain, remainder taken from reference TRBV15 and TRBJ2-5, is DAMVIQNPRYQVTQFGKPVTLSCSQTLNHNVMYWYQQKSSQAPKLLFHYYDKDFNNEADTPDNFQSRRPNTSFCFLDIRSPGLGDTAMYLCATSRDPGGQETQYFGPGTRLLVL.

The sample holds a few counts of this clonotype. The CDR3 DNA reads as TGTGCCACAGGTGGGACGGGAGACTACGAGCAGTACTTC. Its protein product is CATGGTGDYEQYF. V is TRBV14 and J is TRBJ2-7; tentatively, D is TRBD2 (6 bases). The CDR3 is made up of 13 amino acids. Germline CDR1 and CDR2: SGHDN and FVKESK. Trimming removed 10 bases from V and 3 bases from J, with 16 bases in between.

There are a few counts of this clonotype. The genes are TRBV3-1 and TRBJ2-1; 9 bases align to TRBD2. V lost 0 bases and J lost 12; bases outside the gene matches: 3. Germline-derived CDR1 and CDR2 are LGHDT and YNNKEL (reference sequence). The CDR3 runs 13 residues. The CDR3 loop is CASSQDPTSGQFF. Written as DNA, the CDR3 is TGTGCCAGCAGCCAAGACCCGACTAGCGGGCAGTTCTTC.

This clonotype has a handful of counts. V gene TRBV4-1 combines with J gene TRBJ1-2; no reliable D call. With 6 bases removed from V and 8 bases from J, the gap between germline ends came to 31 bases. This CDR3 is built from 18 residues. The germline V gene encodes CDR1 MGHRA and CDR2 YSYEKL. Here the CDR3 DNA reads TGCGCCAGCAGAGAGGCCCTCATCGGAGGAGGAAAATTCTACGGCTACACCTTC. Its translation: CASREALIGGGKFYGYTF.

The rearrangement joins TRBV27 to TRBJ1-2; 8 bases are a match to TRBD1. The V gene's germline CDR1 is MNHEY and CDR2 SMNVEV (reference sequence). The CDR3 totals 16 residues. J gave up 8 bases and V 3 bases, and 14 bases lay outside the gene matches. CDR3 sequence (DNA): TGTGCCAGCAGTTTCGGGACAGGAGTCGGGATCGAAGGCTACACCTTC. Translated: CASSFGTGVGIEGYTF.

The chain has TRBV5-1 and TRBJ2-1; 8 nucleotides align to TRBD1. Unmatched junction bases numbered 12, after V lost 7 bases and J lost 6 bases. Germline-derived CDR1 and CDR2 are SGHRS and YFSETQ. CDR3 length: 15 amino acids. The CDR3 coding sequence is TGCGCCAGCTATCCAGGGGGGACAGGACCCAATGAGCAGTTCTTC. Translation: CASYPGGTGPNEQFF.

This clonotype has only a few counts. The CDR3 reads CASSSVRVAGYTF. The CDR3 nucleotides read TGTGCCAGCAGTTCTGTCAGGGTTGCTGGCTACACCTTC. V usage is TRBV28 and J usage is TRBJ1-2; D is perhaps TRBD1 (5 bases). This CDR3 spans 13 amino acids. V was pared by 4 bases and J by 7 bases, with 13 bases between. Germline V gene sequence: CDR1 MDHEN, CDR2 SYDVKM.

This chain's CDR3 is CASSLGTGSAYGYTF. The CDR3, as DNA: TGTGCCAGCAGCTTAGGTACAGGATCAGCCTATGGCTACACCTTC. The chain recombines TRBV7-8 with TRBJ1-2, with D possibly matching TRBD1 (5 bases). Germline V gene sequence: CDR1 SGHVS, CDR2 FQNEAQ. This CDR3 is built from 15 residues. The V and J ends lost 1 base and 4 bases respectively, with 13 bases between them. Variable domain in full (rest from reference TRBV7-8 and TRBJ1-2): GAGVSQSPRYKVAKRGQDVALRCDPISGHVSLFWYQQALGQGPEFLTYFQNEAQLDKSGLPSDRFFAERPEGSVSTLKIQRTQQEDSAVYLCASSLGTGSAYGYTFGSGTRLTVV.

This clonotype was found a few times. CDR3 DNA sequence: TGTGCCAGCAGTGAAGATGGAGGGCGCTATGGCTACACCTTC. It is translated as CASSEDGGRYGYTF. The genes are TRBV6-1 and TRBJ1-2; D call uncertain. This CDR3 comprises 14 residues. Per the germline V gene, CDR1 is MNHNS and CDR2 is SASEGT. The V and J ends lost 1 base and 4 bases respectively, with 10 bases between them.

This chain uses TRBV10-3 with TRBJ1-2, with TRBD1 matching over 8 bases. The CDR3 has 13 residues. Unmatched junction bases numbered 7, after V lost 6 bases and J lost 7 bases. CDR1 and CDR2 (germline): ENHRY, SYGVKD. CDR3 nucleotide sequence: TGTGCCATCAGCTTCGGACAGGGAGGTGGCTACACCTTC. Amino acids: CAISFGQGGGYTF.

This clonotype appeared a few times. The chain combines TRBV7-9 with TRBJ2-1; perhaps TRBD1 as D (7 bases). V lost 8 bases, J lost 5 bases, and 16 bases lay in between. Germline loops: CDR1 SEHNR, CDR2 FQNEAQ (reference sequence). The length of the CDR3 is 14 residues. CDR3: CASLSEGADNEQFF. The DNA for the CDR3 is TGTGCCAGCCTCTCGGAGGGGGCGGACAATGAGCAGTTCTTC.

The chain recombines TRBV9 with TRBJ2-3; D is tentatively TRBD1 or TRBD2 (5 bases each). Germline loops: CDR1 SGDLS, CDR2 YYNGEE. The germline V and J ends were trimmed by 3 bases and 4 bases, with 15 bases remaining between them. This CDR3 is 15 amino acids long. The CDR3 spells CASSDGTAGPDTQYF. CDR3 sequence (DNA): TGTGCCAGCAGCGACGGGACCGCCGGGCCAGATACGCAGTATTTT.

The rearrangement joins TRBV4-1 to TRBJ2-7; D might be TRBD1 or TRBD2, each matching 5 bases. Germline CDR1 is MGHRA and CDR2 is YSYEKL. CDR3 size: 16 residues. V dropped 3 bases and J dropped 2 bases, with 17 bases sitting between them. CDR3 nucleotide sequence: TGCGCCAGCAGCCAGGATGCATCAGGGACCCCCTACGAGCAGTACTTC. Amino acid sequence: CASSQDASGTPYEQYF.

The rearrangement uses TRBV6-5 and TRBJ2-7, with D perhaps TRBD1 (6 bases). The CDR3 spans 16 residues. Germline V CDR1 and CDR2: MNHEY, SVGAGI. V shed 5 bases and J shed 3 bases, with 20 bases lying between them. The CDR3 DNA is TGTGCCAGCAGTCCCACAGGGATTGGGGAACTCTACGAGCAGTACTTC. It encodes CASSPTGIGELYEQYF.

The J gene is TRBJ1-3, the V gene TRBV20-1, with a weak D call TRBD1 (6 bases). Germline V lookup: CDR1 DFQATT, CDR2 SNEGSKA (reference sequence). The CDR3 is 15 residues long. V shed 0 bases and J shed 6 bases, with 15 bases lying between them. The DNA of the CDR3 is TGCAGTGCTAGAGATCGGGCAGGGGTGGAAAACACCATATATTTT. Translating it yields CSARDRAGVENTIYF.

V is TRBV12-3 or TRBV12-4 and J is TRBJ2-1; 8 bases are a match to TRBD1. The junction had 6 bases not matched to a gene; V was cut back by 6 bases and J by 5 bases. The CDR3 runs to 14 residues. CDR3 DNA sequence: TGTGCCAGCAGACGAGACAGGGGAAACAATGAGCAGTTCTTC. This codes for CASRRDRGNNEQFF.

Only one count was recorded for this clonotype. The chain is built from TRBV20-1 and TRBJ2-1; unclear D gene. The CDR3 has 14 amino acids. The germline V gene encodes CDR1 DFQATT and CDR2 SNEGSKA (reference sequence). Trimming took off 0 bases at V and 6 bases at J, with 12 bases between the two ends. The chain's CDR3 is CSARDPHARNEQFF. CDR3 bases: TGCAGTGCTAGAGATCCCCACGCCCGCAATGAGCAGTTCTTC.

This clonotype was detected only a few times. V and J are TRBV27 and TRBJ1-1; no definite D call. V shed 2 bases and J shed 1 base, with 14 bases lying between them. The CDR3 has 16 residues. Germline V lookup: CDR1 MNHEY, CDR2 SMNVEV (reference sequence). The CDR3 DNA is TGTGCCAGCAGTTTAGTACCCCCAACGGGGAACACTGAAGCTTTCTTT. Translated: CASSLVPPTGNTEAFF.

The J gene is TRBJ2-3, the V gene TRBV24-1; 8 nucleotides agree with TRBD2. This CDR3 is built from 16 residues. V shed 6 bases and J 5 bases; nucleotides not matched to a gene: 12. Germline CDR1 reads KGHDR; CDR2 reads SFDVKD. This CDR3 reads CATSPGGATVRDTQYF. The CDR3 DNA sequence: TGTGCCACCAGTCCCGGGGGGGCGACGGTCAGAGATACGCAGTATTTT.

This clonotype showed up just a few times. The chain uses TRBV18 and TRBJ1-2, with D uncertain. The CDR3 has 11 residues. The V gene's germline CDR1 is KGHSH and CDR2 LQKENI. Trimming cost V 5 bases and J 6 bases, with 7 bases left between them. The CDR3 nucleotides read TGTGCCAGCTCAAGAGGGAATGGCTACACCTTC. This sequence encodes CASSRGNGYTF.

The chain recombines TRBV4-1 with TRBJ2-7; 8 nucleotides agree with TRBD2. Germline values: CDR1 MGHRA, CDR2 YSYEKL. This CDR3 has 17 residues. The ends lost 1 base at V and 4 bases at J; junction bases unmatched: 12. The CDR3 protein is CASSQAPTGGRRYEQYF. In nucleotides, the CDR3 is TGCGCCAGCAGCCAAGCCCCCACGGGGGGGAGACGGTACGAGCAGTACTTC.

The rearrangement uses TRBV29-1 and TRBJ1-1, with 8 bases aligning to TRBD1. Germline lookup yields CDR1 SQVTM and CDR2 ANQGSEA. The CDR3 length is 12 residues. The ends lost 3 bases at V and 6 bases at J; junction bases unmatched: 3. For the CDR3, the DNA is TGCAGCGTTGAGGGACAGGAACCTGAAGCTTTCTTT. This sequence encodes CSVEGQEPEAFF.

V is TRBV7-8 and J is TRBJ2-2; a weak D match, TRBD1 (6 bases). Germline CDR1 reads SGHVS; CDR2 reads FQNEAQ. The CDR3 has 16 amino acids. Trimming cost V 1 base and J 3 bases, with 12 bases left between them. The CDR3 protein is CASSLGGGRDTGELFF. The CDR3 DNA reads as TGTGCCAGCAGCTTAGGAGGGGGTAGGGACACCGGGGAGCTGTTTTTT.

The chain employs TRBV6-6 and TRBJ2-6; maybe TRBD2 (5 bases). The V end was cut by 7 bases, the J end by 4 bases, with 11 bases between. Germline V CDR1 and CDR2: MNHNY, SVGAGI (reference sequence). The CDR3 length is 14 residues. In nucleotides, the CDR3 is TGTGCCAGCATGGCGGCTAGCGGGGCCAACGTCCTGACTTTC. Residues: CASMAASGANVLTF.

This clonotype occurred a few times. The chain combines TRBV25-1 with TRBJ2-3, with 7 bases that match TRBD2. Germline CDR1 and CDR2: MGHDK and SYGVNS. There are 16 residues in the CDR3. J lost 1 base, V lost 3 bases, and 7 bases had no gene match. The CDR3 loop reads CASSDGGGTGTDTQYF. The CDR3 bases are TGTGCCAGCAGTGATGGGGGGGGGACTGGCACAGATACGCAGTATTTT.

The CDR3 sequence is CSASGGGEENTIYF. The CDR3 bases are TGCAGTGCTAGCGGCGGGGGCGAGGAAAACACCATATATTTT. The rearrangement uses TRBV20-1 and TRBJ1-3; D might be TRBD1 (6 bases). This CDR3 spans 14 amino acids. The V end was cut by 3 bases, the J end by 6 bases, with 15 bases between. Per the germline V gene, CDR1 is DFQATT and CDR2 is SNEGSKA (reference sequence).

The genes are TRBV7-9 and TRBJ1-4; D is undetermined. CDR1 is SEHNR and CDR2 is FQNEAQ in the germline V gene (reference sequence). V gave up 1 base and J gave up 0 bases, with 9 bases separating them. This CDR3 region has 16 residues. The CDR3 loop reads CASSLGAGATNEKLFF. The CDR3 DNA sequence: TGTGCCAGCAGCTTAGGAGCCGGTGCAACTAATGAAAAACTGTTTTTT.

Here the CDR3 DNA reads TGTGCCATCATGGGGGGTTACAATGAGCAGTACTTC. The encoded protein is CAIMGGYNEQYF. V and J are TRBV10-3 and TRBJ2-7; maybe TRBD2 (6 bases). CDR3 length: 12 residues. Germline loops: CDR1 ENHRY, CDR2 SYGVKD. The ends were cut back, 7 bases at V and 7 bases at J, with 14 bases in the middle.

The chain is built from TRBV20-1 and TRBJ2-7; unclear D gene. Trimming cost V 1 base and J 1 base, with 17 bases left between them. This CDR3 has 16 residues. Germline V gene lookup returns CDR1 DFQATT and CDR2 SNEGSKA (reference sequence). The CDR3 region is CSARVPGRRISYEQYF. The DNA for the CDR3 is TGCAGTGCTAGAGTCCCCGGGCGGAGAATTTCCTACGAGCAGTACTTC.

This clonotype was seen a single time. The junction differs from germline at one of its ends, possibly a read error. The chain links TRBV5-6 to TRBJ1-1; D gene uncertain. This CDR3 contains 11 residues. The germline gives CDR1 SGHDT, CDR2 YYEEEE. CDR3 coding DNA: TGTGCCGGCAGCGTAAACACTGAAGCTTTCTTT. Encoded protein: CAGSVNTEAFF.